The clone carrying this T cell receptor (beta chain) was seen more than once but under ten times. This entry belongs to a study of blood T cell repertoires in COVID-19. Study-level information: Spain, Italy and the United States supplied samples that represented acute and convalescent COVID-19. The analysed material was cDNA or gDNA that came from T cells, B-cell-depleted T cells, or PBMCs.

Generated by immunoSEQ multiplex PCR, the TCRdb table keeps only in-frame clones and is missing some. The sample carries around 180,000 clones, 88% recorded once. The V and J ends lost 5 bases and 9 bases, in that order; junction bases with no gene match: 4. The V gene's germline CDR1 is SEHNR and CDR2 FQNEAQ (reference sequence). The CDR3 covers 13 residues. The V gene is TRBV7-9, the J gene TRBJ1-5; 10 bases agree with TRBD1. The source material was peripheral blood. This TCR came from a man in his 60s with acute or convalescent COVID-19. The chain's CDR3 is CASSVDRGGPQHF. CDR3 sequence (DNA): TGTGCCAGCAGCGTGGACAGGGGGGGGCCCCAGCATTTT.